The 5 T cell receptor beta chains listed next were all sequenced from one sample in a study of beta chain features in type 1 diabetes. Every bit of the isolated RNA underwent reverse transcription, so sequencing read expressed TCRB transcripts. Data came from immunoSEQ multiplex PCR; TCRdb stores just in-frame clones and leaves some out. The table has about 900,000 clones, 15% to 20% seen once. The specimen sequenced was naive CD4+ T cells from blood. The receptor set was obtained from a woman between 18 and 29 years old in good health.

The chain carries TRBV18 and TRBJ2-7, with D maybe TRBD2 (6 bases). CDR3 length equals 15 residues. The V and J ends lost 6 bases and 6 bases respectively, with 21 bases between them. Per the germline V gene, CDR1 is KGHSH and CDR2 is LQKENI. CDR3 nucleotide sequence: TGTGCCAGCTCCCCCGGGACTGCCTTAGGATCCGAGCAGTACTTC. Translated: CASSPGTALGSEQYF.

The sample holds many counts of this clone. V usage is TRBV10-3 and J usage is TRBJ1-1, with D tentatively TRBD1 (6 bases). The CDR3 runs 13 residues. Trimming removed 4 bases from V and 1 base from J, with 7 bases in between. CDR1 and CDR2 from the germline V gene are ENHRY and SYGVKD. This CDR3 is CAISGTENTEAFF. The CDR3 DNA reads TGTGCCATCAGTGGGACAGAGAACACTGAAGCTTTCTTT.

The J gene is TRBJ1-4, the V gene TRBV4-3; 8 nucleotides match TRBD1. Germline V lookup: CDR1 LGHNA, CDR2 YSLEER. CDR3 length: 14 residues. Trimming took 5 bases from V and 5 from J; bases not matched to a gene: 4. CDR3 nucleotides: TGCGCCAGCAGCTCCCGACAGGGGAATGAAAAACTGTTTTTT. Translated, it gives CASSSRQGNEKLFF.

In its sample, this clone was seen a few times. The chain uses TRBV19 and TRBJ2-1, with 7 nucleotides matching TRBD2. Trimming removed 5 bases from V and 6 bases from J; junction bases left unmatched: 13. This CDR3 has 16 amino acids. Germline lookup yields CDR1 LNHDA and CDR2 SQIVND (reference sequence). DNA of the CDR3: TGTGCCAGTAGTCGCGGGGAGGGCCGCGCCGGCAATGAGCAGTTCTTC. It codes for CASSRGEGRAGNEQFF.

The genes are TRBV6-1 and TRBJ2-1, with D possibly being TRBD1 (6 bases). The CDR3 contains 17 residues. V gave up 0 bases and J gave up 8 bases, with 20 bases separating them. CDR1 is MNHNS, CDR2 SASEGT, per germline. The CDR3 DNA follows: TGTGCCAGCAGTGAAGCGCAGTTTATAGGGGGAAACGATGAGCAGTTCTTC. Amino acid sequence: CASSEAQFIGGNDEQFF.